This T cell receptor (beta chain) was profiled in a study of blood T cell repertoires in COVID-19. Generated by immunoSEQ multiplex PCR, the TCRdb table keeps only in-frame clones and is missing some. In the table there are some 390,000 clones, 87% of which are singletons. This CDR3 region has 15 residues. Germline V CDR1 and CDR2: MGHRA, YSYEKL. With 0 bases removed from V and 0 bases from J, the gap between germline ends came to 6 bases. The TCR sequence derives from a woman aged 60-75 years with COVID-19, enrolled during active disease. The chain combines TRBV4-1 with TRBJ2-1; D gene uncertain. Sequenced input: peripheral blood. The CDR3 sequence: CASSQEGHSYNEQFF. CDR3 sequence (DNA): TGCGCCAGCAGCCAAGAGGGCCACTCCTACAATGAGCAGTTCTTC.